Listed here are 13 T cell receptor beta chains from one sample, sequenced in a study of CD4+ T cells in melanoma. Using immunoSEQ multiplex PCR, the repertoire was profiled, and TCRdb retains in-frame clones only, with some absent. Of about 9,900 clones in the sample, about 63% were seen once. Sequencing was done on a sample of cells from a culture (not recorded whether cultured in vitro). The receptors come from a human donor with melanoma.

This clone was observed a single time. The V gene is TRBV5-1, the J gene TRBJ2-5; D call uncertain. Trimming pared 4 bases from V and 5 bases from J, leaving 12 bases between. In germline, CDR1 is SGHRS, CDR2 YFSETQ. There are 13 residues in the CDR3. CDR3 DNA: TGCGCCAGCAGCGGATCGAAGCAGGAGACCCAGTACTTC. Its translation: CASSGSKQETQYF.

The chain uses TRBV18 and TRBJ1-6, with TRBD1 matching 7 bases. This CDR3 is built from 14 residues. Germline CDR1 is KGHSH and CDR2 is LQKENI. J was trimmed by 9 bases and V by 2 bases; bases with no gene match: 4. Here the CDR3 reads CASSPTGVSSPLHF. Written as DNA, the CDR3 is TGTGCCAGCTCACCAACAGGGGTCAGTTCACCCCTCCACTTT.

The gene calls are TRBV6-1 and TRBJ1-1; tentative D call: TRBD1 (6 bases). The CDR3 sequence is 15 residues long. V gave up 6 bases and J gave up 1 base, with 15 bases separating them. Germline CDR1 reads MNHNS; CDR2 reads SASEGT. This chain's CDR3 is CASSQGGGWNTEAFF. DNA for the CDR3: TGTGCCAGCAGCCAAGGGGGGGGATGGAACACTGAAGCTTTCTTT.

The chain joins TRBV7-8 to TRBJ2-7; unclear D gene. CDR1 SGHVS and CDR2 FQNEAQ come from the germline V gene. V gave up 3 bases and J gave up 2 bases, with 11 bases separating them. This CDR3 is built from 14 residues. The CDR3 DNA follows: TGTGCCAGCAGCTTTAGTCACGGAGCCTACGAGCAGTACTTC. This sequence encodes CASSFSHGAYEQYF.

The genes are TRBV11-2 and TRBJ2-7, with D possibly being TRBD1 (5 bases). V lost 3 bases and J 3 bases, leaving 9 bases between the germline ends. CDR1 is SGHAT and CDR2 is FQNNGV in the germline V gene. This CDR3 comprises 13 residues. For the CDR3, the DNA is TGTGCCAGCAGCTTCACCAGGGACTACGAGCAGTACTTC. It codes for CASSFTRDYEQYF. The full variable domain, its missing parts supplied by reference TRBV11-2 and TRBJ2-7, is EAGVAQSPRYKIIEKRQSVAFWCNPISGHATLYWYQQILGQGPKLLIQFQNNGVVDDSQLPKDRFSAERLKGVDSTLKIQPAKLEDSAVYLCASSFTRDYEQYFGPGTRLTVT.

CDR3 DNA: TGTGCCAGCAGCACGGACAGGGTGAAGGTCACTGAAGCTTTCTTT. This encodes CASSTDRVKVTEAFF. The chain combines TRBV11-2 with TRBJ1-1; TRBD1 aligns across 8 bases. CDR1 and CDR2 (germline): SGHAT, FQNNGV. J gave up 4 bases and V 5 bases, and 9 bases lay outside the gene matches. This CDR3 has 15 residues.

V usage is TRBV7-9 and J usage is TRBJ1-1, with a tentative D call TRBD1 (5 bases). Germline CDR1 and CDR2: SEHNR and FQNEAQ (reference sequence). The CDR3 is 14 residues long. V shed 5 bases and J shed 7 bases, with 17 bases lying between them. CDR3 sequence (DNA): TGTGCCAGCAGCCCCCTCGGGGGGAGCGGTGAAGCTTTCTTT. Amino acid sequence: CASSPLGGSGEAFF.

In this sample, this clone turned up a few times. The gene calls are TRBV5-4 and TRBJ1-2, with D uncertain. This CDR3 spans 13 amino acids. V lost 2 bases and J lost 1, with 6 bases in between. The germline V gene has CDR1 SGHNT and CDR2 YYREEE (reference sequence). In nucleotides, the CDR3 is TGTGCCAGCAGCTTCTCGGTTAACTATGGCTACACCTTC. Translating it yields CASSFSVNYGYTF.

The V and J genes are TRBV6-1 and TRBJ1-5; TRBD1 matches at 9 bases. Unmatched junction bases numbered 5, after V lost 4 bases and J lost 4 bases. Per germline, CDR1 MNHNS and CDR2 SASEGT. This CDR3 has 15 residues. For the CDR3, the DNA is TGTGCCAGCAGTGCCTCCGGGACAGGGAATCAGCCCCAGCATTTT. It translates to CASSASGTGNQPQHF.

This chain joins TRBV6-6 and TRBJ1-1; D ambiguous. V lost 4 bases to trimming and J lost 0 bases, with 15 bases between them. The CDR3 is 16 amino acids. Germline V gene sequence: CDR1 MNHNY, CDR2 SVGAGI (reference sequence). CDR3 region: CASSSGLVAMNTEAFF. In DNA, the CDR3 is TGTGCCAGCAGTTCCGGCCTTGTAGCCATGAACACTGAAGCTTTCTTT.

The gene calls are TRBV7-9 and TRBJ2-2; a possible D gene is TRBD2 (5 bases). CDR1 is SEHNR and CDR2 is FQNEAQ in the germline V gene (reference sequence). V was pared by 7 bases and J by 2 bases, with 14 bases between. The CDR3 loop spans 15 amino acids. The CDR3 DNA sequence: TGTGCCAGCACCCACCGAGAGGGAAACACCGGGGAGCTGTTTTTT. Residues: CASTHREGNTGELFF. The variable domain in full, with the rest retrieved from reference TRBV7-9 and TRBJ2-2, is DTGVSQNPRHKITKRGQNVTFRCDPISEHNRLYWYRQTLGQGPEFLTYFQNEAQLEKSRLLSDRFSAERPKGSFSTLEIQRTEQGDSAMYLCASTHREGNTGELFFGEGSRLTVL.

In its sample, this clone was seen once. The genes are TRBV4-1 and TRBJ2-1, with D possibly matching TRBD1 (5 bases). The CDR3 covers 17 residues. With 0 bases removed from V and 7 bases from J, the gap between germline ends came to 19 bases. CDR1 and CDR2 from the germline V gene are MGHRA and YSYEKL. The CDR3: CASSQDRGSSSRNEQFF. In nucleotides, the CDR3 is TGCGCCAGCAGCCAAGATAGGGGTAGTTCCTCTCGAAATGAGCAGTTCTTC.

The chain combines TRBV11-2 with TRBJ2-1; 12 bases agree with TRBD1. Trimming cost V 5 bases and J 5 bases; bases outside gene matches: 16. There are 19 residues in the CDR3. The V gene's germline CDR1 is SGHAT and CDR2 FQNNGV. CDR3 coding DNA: TGTGCCAGCAGCGCCGGGACAGGGGGCAGTTGGGGTCGAGACAATGAGCAGTTCTTC. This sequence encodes CASSAGTGGSWGRDNEQFF.